This TCR beta chain appears in the sequencing data of a study of PD-1 blockade in classical Hodgkin lymphoma. This table comes from immunoSEQ multiplex PCR, and its TCRdb copy is limited to in-frame clones, with some not included. This sample has roughly 70,000 clones, with over 90% found just once. About this clone itself: What it binds is not known.

Points from the study as a whole: What drove the repertoire differences, possibly disease activity or prior therapy, has not been defined. Newly diagnosed patients reportedly had lower baseline TCR diversity than healthy donors.

Documented time point: newly diagnosed, previously untreated cHL patient sample. PBMCs from untreated, newly diagnosed classical Hodgkin lymphoma were comparison samples. CDR3 length equals 15 residues. Deletions cut 2 bases from V and 3 bases from J, with 12 bases between. Germline-derived CDR1 and CDR2 are SGHTA and FQGNSA. Sequenced input: peripheral blood mononuclear cells (PBMCs). The chain has TRBV7-2 and TRBJ2-3; D is undetermined. The clonotype was recovered from a human donor with classical Hodgkin lymphoma. The CDR3 sequence is CASSLFRVETDTQYF. The CDR3 DNA sequence: TGTGCCAGCAGCTTATTTCGGGTTGAAACAGATACGCAGTATTTT.